A single sample gave rise to the 20 T cell receptor delta chains below, sequenced in a study of γδ T cells in repeated Plasmodium falciparum infection. Bulk repertoires came from Vgamma9/Vdelta2+ or Vdelta2-negative gammadelta T cells flow-sorted from PBMC. TCRdb re-called the multiplex PCR reads via CATT. The data show 80,000 to 95,000 delta-chain clones, over 1.1% seen once. The source material was gamma-delta T cells from blood. The receptors derive from a pool of human donors (malaria-infected and uninfected, not separated).

This clone was counted only a few times. A much larger clone sits a single nucleotide away, making a read error possible. The chain employs TRDV1 and TRDJ1, with 12 positions matching TRDD3. Germline V lookup: CDR1 TSWWSYY, CDR2 QGS. CDR3 length: 21 residues. The CDR3 spells CALGELYPFLYWGIQPDKPIF. The CDR3 DNA reads as TGTGCTCTTGGGGAACTATATCCCTTCCTTTACTGGGGGATACAACCCGATAAACCCATCTTT.

Turning to this clone: This likely traces to a read error, being one base from a far larger clone. Within the sample, other DNA sequences also encode this same CDR3. The chain joins TRDV1 to TRDJ3, with 10 bases aligning to TRDD3. Assignment of the J gene here rests on matching the DNA to germline, because TCRdb gives none. J lost 2 bases, V lost 2 bases, and 12 bases had no gene match. Germline CDR1 TSWWSYY, CDR2 QGS. The CDR3 is 21 residues long. The chain's CDR3 is CALGEKDPTGGYAWDTRQMFF. The CDR3 bases are TGTGCTCTTGGGGAAAAGGATCCTACCGGGGGATACGCCTGGGACACCCGACAGATGTTTTTC.

The table lists this clone with a few counts. The protein held in TCRdb is that of a much larger clone and does not match this DNA's translation at residue 20, likely because of a read error; the protein shown is translated from the DNA. The chain combines TRDV1 with TRDJ1; 10 bases line up with TRDD3. Matching the DNA to germline supplied the J gene, which TCRdb does not give. CDR3 length: 25 amino acids. CDR1 is TSWWSYY, CDR2 QGS, per germline. J gave up 4 bases and V 4 bases, and 36 bases lay outside the gene matches. The CDR3 sequence is CALGVRPSFHFYWGIPSLLSDKLIF. The CDR3 nucleotides are TGTGCTCTTGGGGTCCGGCCTTCCTTCCATTTTTACTGGGGGATTCCTTCCCTTTTGAGCGATAAACTCATCTTT.

This clone was observed many times. The likely explanation is a read error, given a far larger clone one base away. The rearrangement joins TRDV2 to TRDJ1; tentatively, D is TRDD3 (6 bases). Trimming took off 0 bases at V and 2 bases at J, with 18 bases between the two ends. This CDR3 has 17 amino acids. Germline V gene data show CDR1 as GEAIGNYY and CDR2 as EKD. CDR3 bases: TGTGCCTGTGACACCGTGGGGGGGGCCCCGAGAACCGATAAACTCATCTTT. It codes for CACDTVGGAPRTDKLIF.

About this clone: The protein TCRdb gives is from a much larger clone and does not agree with this DNA's translation at residue 3, likely a read error; the protein shown here comes from the DNA. The V gene is TRDV2, the J gene TRDJ3; TRDD3 matches at 13 bases. With 8 bases clipped from V and 3 bases from J, the junction kept 12 bases outside the gene matches. Germline V gives CDR1 GEAIGNYY, CDR2 EKD. The CDR3 covers 19 residues. The CDR3 coding sequence is TGTGCCTTTGTCCCCGTACTGGGGGATACGGGCTGGGACACCCGACAGATGTTTTTC. It encodes CAFVPVLGDTGWDTRQMFF.

Of note for this clone: The amino acid sequence in TCRdb belongs to a much larger clone and departs from this DNA's translation at residue 7, likely a sequencing read error; the sequence shown is translated from the DNA. The rearrangement links TRDV1 to TRDJ1; TRDD3 matches at 9 bases. TCRdb records no J gene; here it was assigned by comparing the DNA to germline. This CDR3 spans 22 amino acids. The germline gives CDR1 TSWWSYY, CDR2 QGS. Trimming took 1 base from V and 0 from J; bases not matched to a gene: 21. The CDR3 loop reads CALGEPVGHPTGGRLYTDKLIF. The CDR3 region has the DNA TGTGCTCTTGGGGAACCTGTGGGCCATCCTACTGGGGGACGTCTGTACACCGATAAACTCATCTTT.

Of note for this clone: The protein held in TCRdb is that of a much larger clone and does not match this DNA's translation at residue 5, likely because of a read error; the protein shown is translated from the DNA. The genes are TRDV1 and TRDJ1; TRDD3 agrees at 8 bases. The J gene, left out of TCRdb, was set here by checking the DNA against germline. This CDR3 region has 19 residues. J was trimmed by 4 bases and V by 4 bases; bases with no gene match: 20. Germline CDR1 reads TSWWSYY; CDR2 reads QGS. The CDR3 sequence: CALGGLAYNLGGWGDKLIF. CDR3 bases: TGTGCTCTTGGGGGACTAGCCTACAACCTTGGGGGATGGGGCGATAAACTCATCTTT.

This clone was found a few times. TCRdb attributes to this sequence the protein of a much larger clone, which differs from the DNA translation at residue 17; a read error is likely, and the protein displayed is translated from the DNA. J gene calling gave no result, while the V gene is TRDV1; the table names TRDD3, a call not compared with the DNA. Germline V gives CDR1 TSWWSYY, CDR2 QGS. CDR3 size: 19 residues. DNA for the CDR3: TGTGCTCTTGGGGAAGTTCGCCTACTGGGGGATACGCACACCGATAAACCCATCTTT. This codes for CALGEVRLLGDTHTDKPIF.

Concerning this clone itself: This DNA's translation and the protein TCRdb lists, from a much larger clone, do not match at residue 10, likely due to a read error; the protein shown is translated from the DNA. The gene calls are TRDV1 and TRDJ1, with no clear D. V lost 1 base and J 3 bases, leaving 15 bases between the germline ends. The CDR3 consists of 16 residues. Per the germline V gene, CDR1 is TSWWSYY and CDR2 is QGS. The CDR3 sequence is CALGEPRIRTPDKLIF. The DNA for the CDR3 is TGTGCTCTTGGGGAACCCCGGATCCGTACGCCCGATAAACTCATCTTT.

For this clone: The protein that TCRdb holds for this DNA derives from a much larger clone and differs from the translated DNA at residue 18, which likely indicates a read error; the protein shown here is translated from the DNA. The V gene is TRDV1, but the J gene lacks a call; TRDD3 is taken as the D call from the table, unchecked against the DNA. Per germline, CDR1 TSWWSYY and CDR2 QGS. This CDR3 is built from 20 residues. CDR3 sequence: CALGELFLGGYVWGTDKPIF. The CDR3 nucleotides read TGTGCTCTTGGGGAACTTTTCCTCGGGGGATACGTGTGGGGCACCGATAAACCCATCTTT.

Worth noting for this clone: Since a far larger clone is one base different, this is likely a read error. Additional DNA sequences in this sample encode the identical CDR3. The J gene is TRDJ1, the V gene TRDV1, with D possibly TRDD3 on 6 matching bases. Germline matching of the DNA provided the J gene here, since TCRdb leaves it blank. The CDR3 runs 24 residues. V shed 5 bases and J shed 0 bases, with 40 bases lying between them. CDR1 and CDR2 (germline): TSWWSYY, QGS. CDR3: CALGSRTLRGGIGDTFQYTDKLIF. The CDR3 DNA reads TGTGCTCTTGGGTCGCGGACCCTACGTGGCGGGATAGGGGACACATTTCAGTACACCGATAAACTCATCTTT.

Notes on this clone: For this DNA, TCRdb reports the protein of a much larger clone, which diverges at residue 9, most likely from a read error; the protein presented here is translated directly from the DNA. The V and J genes are TRDV2 and TRDJ3; 8 bases match TRDD3. No J segment appears in TCRdb, so it was assigned here by matching the sequence to germline. Germline CDR1 GEAIGNYY, CDR2 EKD. There are 20 residues in the CDR3. J was trimmed by 0 bases and V by 1 base; bases with no gene match: 10. As DNA, the CDR3 is TGTGCCTGTGACACTCTGGGGGACCTCACCCTCTCCTGGGACACCCGACAGATGTTTTTC. Translated, it gives CACDTLGDLTLSWDTRQMFF.

A word on this clone: This DNA translates differently at residue 6 from the TCRdb protein, which is that of a much larger clone; a read error is likely, and the protein shown is the DNA's own translation. V and J are TRDV2 and TRDJ1; either TRDD2 or TRDD3 may fit D (6 bases each). The V end was cut by 0 bases, the J end by 0 bases, with 28 bases between. The CDR3 spans 21 residues. CDR1 and CDR2 (germline): GEAIGNYY, EKD. CDR3 protein: CACDTMPSPHGDWHYTDKLIF. CDR3 nucleotide sequence: TGTGCCTGTGACACCATGCCTTCCCCTCACGGGGATTGGCATTACACCGATAAACTCATCTTT.

As concerns this clone: The protein that TCRdb holds for this DNA derives from a much larger clone and differs from the translated DNA at residue 6, which likely indicates a read error; the protein shown here is translated from the DNA. This chain connects TRDV1 to TRDJ1; 12 nucleotides match TRDD3. As TCRdb names no J gene, one was assigned here on the basis of a DNA match to germline. CDR1 and CDR2 from the germline V gene are TSWWSYY and QGS. J lost 0 bases, V lost 5 bases, and 31 bases had no gene match. The CDR3 is 25 amino acids. This CDR3 is CALGSPNSLPLYWGIQKPYTDKLIF. CDR3 nucleotides: TGTGCTCTTGGGTCCCCCAACAGCCTTCCCTTGTACTGGGGGATACAAAAACCGTACACCGATAAACTCATCTTT.

To note about this clone: The TCRdb protein, from a much larger clone, departs from this DNA's translation at residue 16, likely by read error; the protein shown derives from the DNA. V is TRDV2 and J is TRDJ3; 9 bases line up with TRDD3. The J gene is not listed in TCRdb, so it was assigned here from a DNA match to germline. V lost 2 bases to trimming and J lost 0 bases; unmatched junction nucleotides: 25. The CDR3 contains 25 residues. Per germline, CDR1 GEAIGNYY and CDR2 EKD. The CDR3 nucleotides are TGTGCCTGTGACAAAAGGACTGGGGATACGACCCGAAACGATTCACCCTCCTGGGACACCCGACAGATGTTTTTC. It encodes CACDKRTGDTTRNDSPSWDTRQMFF.

Concerning this clone: This likely traces to a read error, being one base from a far larger clone. Other DNA sequences in the same sample also yield this CDR3. The rearrangement joins TRDV1 to TRDJ2, with 11 bases that match TRDD3. Germline CDR1 reads TSWWSYY; CDR2 reads QGS. The CDR3 runs 17 residues. CDR3 DNA: TGTGCTCTTGTTCTTGGGGGATACGCGGGGTTGACGGCACAACTCTTCTTT. Translating gives CALVLGGYAGLTAQLFF.

This clone was counted only a few times. CDR3: CALGELDWGPYTDKLIF. In DNA, the CDR3 is TGTGCTCTTGGGGAACTCGACTGGGGGCCTTACACCGATAAACTCATCTTT. The V gene is TRDV1, the J gene TRDJ1, with TRDD3 matching over 8 bases. As TCRdb names no J gene, one was assigned here on the basis of a DNA match to germline. The CDR3 runs 17 residues. Germline V CDR1 and CDR2: TSWWSYY, QGS. V lost 0 bases and J lost 0; bases outside the gene matches: 6.

About this clone itself: TCRdb has a much larger clone's protein, which differs at residue 11 from the translation of this DNA, likely because of a read error; what is shown is the protein translated from the DNA. The chain joins TRDV2 to TRDJ1; 7 bases fit TRDD3. TCRdb carries no J gene annotation; the J gene was assigned here by matching the DNA with germline. The CDR3 consists of 22 residues. CDR1 and CDR2 from the germline V gene are GEAIGNYY and EKD. The junction had 27 bases not matched to a gene; V was cut back by 3 bases and J by 0 bases. CDR3 residues: CACDARRYWGPDSRPYTDKLIF. In DNA form, the CDR3 reads TGTGCCTGTGACGCGCGCCGATACTGGGGACCCGATTCTCGTCCCTACACCGATAAACTCATCTTT.

This clone showed up just once. J is TRDJ1 and V is TRDV1; 8 bases fit TRDD3. The J gene was not available in TCRdb and was assigned here by matching the DNA to germline segments. With V trimmed by 5 bases and J by 2 bases, 19 bases remained unmatched. CDR1 and CDR2 from the germline V gene are TSWWSYY and QGS. The CDR3 covers 19 residues. The CDR3 is CALGPRGGGDNGGTDKLIF. For the CDR3, the DNA is TGTGCTCTTGGGCCACGTGGCGGGGGGGATAATGGTGGGACCGATAAACTCATCTTT.

This clone has just a few counts. TCRdb attributes to this sequence the protein of a much larger clone, which differs from the DNA translation at residue 9; a read error is likely, and the protein displayed is translated from the DNA. This chain connects TRDV2 to TRDJ3; D is possibly TRDD3 (6 bases). Looked up from germline, CDR1 is GEAIGNYY and CDR2 is EKD. This CDR3 is built from 15 residues. CDR3 protein: CACDHISWGTRQMFF. The CDR3 DNA reads TGTGCCTGTGACCATATCTCCTGGGGCACCCGACAGATGTTTTTC.